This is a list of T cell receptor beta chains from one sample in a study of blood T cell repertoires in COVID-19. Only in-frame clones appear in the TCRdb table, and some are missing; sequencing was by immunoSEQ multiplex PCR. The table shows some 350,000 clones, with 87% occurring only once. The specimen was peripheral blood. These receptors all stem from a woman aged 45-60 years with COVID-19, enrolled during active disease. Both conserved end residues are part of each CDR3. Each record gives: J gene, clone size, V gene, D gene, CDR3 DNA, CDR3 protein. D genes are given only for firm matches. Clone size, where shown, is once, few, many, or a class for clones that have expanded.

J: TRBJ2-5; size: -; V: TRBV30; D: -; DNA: TGTGCCTGGACCGAATGGGCCACACAAGAGACCCAGTACTTC; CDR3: CAWTEWATQETQYF
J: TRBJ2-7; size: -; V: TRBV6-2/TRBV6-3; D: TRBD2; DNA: TGTGCCAGCAGTTACTTCGGGGGGAGCTACGAGCAGTACTTC; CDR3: CASSYFGGSYEQYF
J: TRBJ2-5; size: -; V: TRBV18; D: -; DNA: TGTGCCAGCTCACCGTTAAACAGGTGGTACTCGGCCGAAGAGACCCAGTACTTC; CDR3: CASSPLNRWYSAEETQYF
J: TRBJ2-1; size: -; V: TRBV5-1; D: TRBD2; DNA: TGCGCCAGCAGCTTGTTAGCGGGAGTATACAATGAGCAGTTCTTC; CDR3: CASSLLAGVYNEQFF
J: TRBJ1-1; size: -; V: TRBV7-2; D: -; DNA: TGTGCCAGCAGCTTAGTATCGAGTCAGAACACTGAAGCTTTCTTT; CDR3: CASSLVSSQNTEAFF
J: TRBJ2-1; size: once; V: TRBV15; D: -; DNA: TGTGCCACCAGCAGAGATAGCCAGCGTTACAACAATGAGCAGTTCTTC; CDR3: CATSRDSQRYNNEQFF
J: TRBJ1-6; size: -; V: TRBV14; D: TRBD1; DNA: TGTGCCAGCAGCCAGACAGGGGACTATTCACCCCTCCACTTT; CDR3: CASSQTGDYSPLHF
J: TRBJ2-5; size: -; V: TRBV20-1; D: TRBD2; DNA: TGCAGTGCTAGTGGGACTAGCGGGAGTTTTGGCGAGACCCAGTACTTC; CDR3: CSASGTSGSFGETQYF
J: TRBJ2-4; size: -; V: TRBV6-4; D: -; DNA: TGTGCCAGCAGTGACCCCCTGGACAGTCTAGCCAAAAACATTCAGTACTTC; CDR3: CASSDPLDSLAKNIQYF
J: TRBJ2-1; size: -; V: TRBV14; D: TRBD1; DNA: TGTGCCAGCAGCCCAAGGGCAGGGGGCTTTGGTGAGCAGTTCTTC; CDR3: CASSPRAGGFGEQFF
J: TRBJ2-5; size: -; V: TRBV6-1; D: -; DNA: TGTGCCAGCAGTGAACGGGTGCGGGCCGCGCAAGAGACCCAGTACTTC; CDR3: CASSERVRAAQETQYF
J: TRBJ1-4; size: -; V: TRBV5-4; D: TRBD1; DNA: TGTGCCAGCAGCCATCTACAGGGGGCGCGTGAAAAACTGTTTTTT; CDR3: CASSHLQGAREKLFF
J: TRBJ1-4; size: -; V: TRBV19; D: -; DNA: TGTGCCAGTAGTATCTTGAGTACTAATGAAAAACTGTTTTTT; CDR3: CASSILSTNEKLFF
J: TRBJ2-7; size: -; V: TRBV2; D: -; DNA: TGTGCCAGCAGTGAAGCGGGCCGCACCTACGAGCAGTACTTC; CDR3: CASSEAGRTYEQYF
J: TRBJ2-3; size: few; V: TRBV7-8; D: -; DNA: TGTGCCAGCAGCCCGCCAAGAGCAGATACGCAGTATTTT; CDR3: CASSPPRADTQYF
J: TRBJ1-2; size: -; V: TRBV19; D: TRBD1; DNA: TGTGCCGCCGGACAGGGCTATGGCTACACCTTC; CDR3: CAAGQGYGYTF
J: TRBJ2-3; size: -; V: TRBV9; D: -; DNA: TGTGCCAGCAGCGTTCCTGGACAGCTTTCTAGCACAGATACGCAGTATTTT; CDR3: CASSVPGQLSSTDTQYF
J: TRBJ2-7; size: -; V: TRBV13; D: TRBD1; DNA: TGTGCCAGCAGCACCAGGGGGCTCTCCTACGAGCAGTACTTC; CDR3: CASSTRGLSYEQYF
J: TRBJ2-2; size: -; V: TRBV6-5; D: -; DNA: TGTGCCAGCACCTTTCGGACAGAAAACACCGGGGAGCTGTTTTTT; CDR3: CASTFRTENTGELFF
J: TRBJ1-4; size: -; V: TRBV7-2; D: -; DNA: TGTGCCAGCAGCTTAGTGGTCCAGGGGCAAGAAAAACTGTTTTTT; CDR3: CASSLVVQGQEKLFF
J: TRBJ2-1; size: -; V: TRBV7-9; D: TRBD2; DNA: TGTGCCAGCACCTCGGTAGCGGGGTACAATGAGCAGTTCTTC; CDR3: CASTSVAGYNEQFF
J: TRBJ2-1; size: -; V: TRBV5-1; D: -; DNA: TGCGCCAGCAGCTTGAGCCTAGCCGCCACCACTGAGCAGTTCTTC; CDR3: CASSLSLAATTEQFF
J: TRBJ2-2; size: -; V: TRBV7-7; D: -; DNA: TGTGCTAGCAGCTTTTTAAGCGGAAACACCGGGGAGCTGTTTTTT; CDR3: CASSFLSGNTGELFF
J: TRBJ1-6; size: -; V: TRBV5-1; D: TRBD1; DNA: TGCGCCAGCAGCCCAATGGGACAGCCTAATTCACCCCTCCACTTT; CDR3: CASSPMGQPNSPLHF